A single sample gave rise to the 2 T cell receptor beta chains below, sequenced in a study of vaccination and CD4 T cells after COVID-19. Regarding treatment: roughly 11-day PBMC culture with coronavirus spike peptide pools or control peptides (ViraFEST assay). The antigens for these receptors are not known. Cultured CD4+ T-cell DNA underwent Oncomine TCR Beta short-read sequencing. TCRdb fed the PCR reads into MiXCR, producing one record per CDR3 protein. The profile covers about 21,000 distinct CDR3 sequences, with around 55% appearing a single time and roughly 15% taken by the ten largest. Sequencing input: CD4+ T cells from blood, cultured in vitro. These receptors were obtained from a human donor who had recovered from COVID-19.

There are a few counts of this clonotype. The J gene is TRBJ1-2, the V gene TRBV6-1, with TRBD1 matching over 9 bases. The CDR3 runs to 14 residues. J lost 2 bases, V lost 5 bases, and 3 bases had no gene match. Germline V gene sequence: CDR1 MNHNS, CDR2 SASEGT. The CDR3 spells CASSPGTGNYGYTF. The CDR3, as DNA: TGTGCCAGCAGTCCCGGGACAGGGAACTATGGCTACACCTTC.

The chain is built from TRBV11-3 and TRBJ2-7; TRBD1 aligns across 10 bases. The CDR3 has 17 residues. CDR1 SGHNT and CDR2 YENEEA come from the germline V gene. V gave up 1 base and J gave up 2 bases; unmatched junction bases: 8. DNA of the CDR3: TGTGCCAGCAGCTTAGTGCCGGGACAGGGGTGGACCTACGAGCAGTACTTC. It encodes CASSLVPGQGWTYEQYF. Filled out from reference TRBV11-3 and TRBJ2-7, the complete variable domain reads EAGVVQSPRYKIIEKKQPVAFWCNPISGHNTLYWYLQNLGQGPELLIRYENEEAVDDSQLPKDRFSAERLKGVDSTLKIQPAELGDSAVYLCASSLVPGQGWTYEQYFGPGTRLTVT.